A selection of T cell receptor beta chains follows, all from one sample in a study of identical twins. TCRdb used MiXCR to reprocess the 5' RACE reads, holding one entry per CDR3 protein. The table shows around 340,000 distinct CDR3 sequences, with approximately 9.1% occurring only once. Sequencing input: naive T cells sorted from blood. The receptors shown here come from a woman aged 50 to 60 in good health. Both conserved end residues are part of each CDR3. Fields, in order: clone size, V gene, J gene, CDR3 length, D gene, CDR3 DNA, CDR3 protein. A D gene is named only where the DNA matches it firmly. Some rows mark clone size as missing; the rest say once, few, many or name a class of expanded clone.

many	TRBV7-6	TRBJ2-5	16	TRBD2	TGTGCCAGCAGCTTAGATGGAGCGGGGCCCCGGGAGACCCAGTACTTC	CASSLDGAGPRETQYF
-	TRBV4-1	TRBJ1-2	13	-	TGCGCCAGCAGCCAAGAAGTTAACTATGGCTACACCTTC	CASSQEVNYGYTF
few	TRBV20-1	TRBJ1-1	14	-	TGCAGTGCTAGAGATCTGGTGGGAGCGGCTGAAGCTTTCTTT	CSARDLVGAAEAFF
few	TRBV12-3/TRBV12-4	TRBJ2-3	15	TRBD2	TGTGCCAGCACTCAACTAGCGGGCGTCACAGATACGCAGTATTTT	CASTQLAGVTDTQYF
few	TRBV6-5	TRBJ1-2	11	-	TGTGCCACCGGACAGACCTTCGGCTACACCTTC	CATGQTFGYTF
-	TRBV5-1	TRBJ1-1	12	-	TGCGCCAGCAGCGGGGGACACCATGAAGCTTTCTTT	CASSGGHHEAFF
few	TRBV28	TRBJ2-1	14	-	TGTGCCAGCGGTCCCTACCAAAATCACAATGAGCAGTTCTTC	CASGPYQNHNEQFF
many	TRBV5-6	TRBJ1-6	14	TRBD1	TGTGCCAGCAGCCAGGAGGACAGGTCTTCACCCCTCCACTTT	CASSQEDRSSPLHF
few	TRBV2	TRBJ2-1	15	TRBD2	TGTGCCAGCGAAGCGGGACGTGGTTCTGGCAATGAGCAGTTCTTC	CASEAGRGSGNEQFF
few	TRBV9	TRBJ2-3	15	TRBD2	TGTGCCAGCAGCGTTTTGGTAGCGGGCTCAGATACGCAGTATTTT	CASSVLVAGSDTQYF
few	TRBV7-9	TRBJ2-1	16	TRBD2	TGTGCCAGCAGCTCAGTCACTAGCGGGAGGGCCCGCGAGCAGTTCTTC	CASSSVTSGRAREQFF